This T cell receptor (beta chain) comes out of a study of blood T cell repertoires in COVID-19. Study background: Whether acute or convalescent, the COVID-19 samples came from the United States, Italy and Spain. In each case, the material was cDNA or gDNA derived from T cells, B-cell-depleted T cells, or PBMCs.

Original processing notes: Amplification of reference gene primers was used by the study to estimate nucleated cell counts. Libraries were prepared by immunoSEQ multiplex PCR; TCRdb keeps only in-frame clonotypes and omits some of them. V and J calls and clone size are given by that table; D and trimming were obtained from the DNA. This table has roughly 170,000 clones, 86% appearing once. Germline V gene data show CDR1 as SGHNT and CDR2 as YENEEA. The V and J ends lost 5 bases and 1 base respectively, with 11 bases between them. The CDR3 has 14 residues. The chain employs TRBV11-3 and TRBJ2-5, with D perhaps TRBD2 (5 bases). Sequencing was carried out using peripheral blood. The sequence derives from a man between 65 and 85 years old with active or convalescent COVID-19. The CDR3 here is CASSKSGPQETQYF. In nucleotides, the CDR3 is TGTGCCAGCAGCAAAAGCGGACCCCAAGAGACCCAGTACTTC.